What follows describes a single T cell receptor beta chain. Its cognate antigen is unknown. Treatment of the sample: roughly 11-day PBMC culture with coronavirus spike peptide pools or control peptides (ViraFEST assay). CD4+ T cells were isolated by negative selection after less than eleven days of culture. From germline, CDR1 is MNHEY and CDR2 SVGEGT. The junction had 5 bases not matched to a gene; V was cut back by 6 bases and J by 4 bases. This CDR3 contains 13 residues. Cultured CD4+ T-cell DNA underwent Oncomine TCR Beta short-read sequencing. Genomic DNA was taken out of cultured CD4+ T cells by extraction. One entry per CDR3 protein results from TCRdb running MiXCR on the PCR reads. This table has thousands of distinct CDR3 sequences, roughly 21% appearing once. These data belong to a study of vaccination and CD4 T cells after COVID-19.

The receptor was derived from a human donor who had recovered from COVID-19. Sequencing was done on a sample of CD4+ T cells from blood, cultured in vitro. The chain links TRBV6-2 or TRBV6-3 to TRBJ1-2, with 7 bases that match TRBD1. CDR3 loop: CASRGDSSYGYTF. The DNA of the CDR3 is TGTGCCAGCAGAGGGGACAGCTCCTATGGCTACACCTTC.